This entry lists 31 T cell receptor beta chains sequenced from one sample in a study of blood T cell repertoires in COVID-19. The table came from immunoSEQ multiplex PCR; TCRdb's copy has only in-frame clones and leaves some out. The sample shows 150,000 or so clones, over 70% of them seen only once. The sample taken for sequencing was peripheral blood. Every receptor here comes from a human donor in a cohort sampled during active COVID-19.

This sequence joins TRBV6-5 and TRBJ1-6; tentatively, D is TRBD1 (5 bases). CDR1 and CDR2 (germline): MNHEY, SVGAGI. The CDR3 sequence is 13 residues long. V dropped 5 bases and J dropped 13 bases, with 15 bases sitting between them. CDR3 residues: CASSTGPKGPLHF. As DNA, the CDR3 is TGTGCCAGCAGTACCGGACCCAAGGGGCCCCTCCACTTT.

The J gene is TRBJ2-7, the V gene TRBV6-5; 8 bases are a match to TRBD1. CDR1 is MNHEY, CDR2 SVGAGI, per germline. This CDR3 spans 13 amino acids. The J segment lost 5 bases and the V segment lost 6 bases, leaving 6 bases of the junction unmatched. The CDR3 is CASSTDRDNEQYV. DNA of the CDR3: TGTGCCAGCAGCACGGACAGGGACAACGAGCAGTACGTC.

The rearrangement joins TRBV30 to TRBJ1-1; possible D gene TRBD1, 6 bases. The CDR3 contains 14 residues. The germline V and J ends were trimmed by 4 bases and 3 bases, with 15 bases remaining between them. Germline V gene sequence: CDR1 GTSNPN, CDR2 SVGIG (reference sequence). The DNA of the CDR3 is TGTGCCTGGAAGGGGGGGCAGACCTACACTGAAGCTTTCTTT. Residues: CAWKGGQTYTEAFF. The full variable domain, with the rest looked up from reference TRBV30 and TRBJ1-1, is SQTIHQWPATLVQPVGSPLSLECTVEGTSNPNLYWYRQAAGRGLQLLFYSVGIGQISSEVPQNLSASRPQDRQFILSSKKLLLSDSGFYLCAWKGGQTYTEAFFGQGTRLTVV.

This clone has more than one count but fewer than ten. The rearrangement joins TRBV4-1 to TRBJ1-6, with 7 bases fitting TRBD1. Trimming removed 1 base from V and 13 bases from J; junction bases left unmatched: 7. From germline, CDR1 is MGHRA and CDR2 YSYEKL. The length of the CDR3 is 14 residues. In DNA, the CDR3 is TGCGCCAGCAGCCAAGGACAGGGAAACAGGCCCCTCCACTTT. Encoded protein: CASSQGQGNRPLHF.

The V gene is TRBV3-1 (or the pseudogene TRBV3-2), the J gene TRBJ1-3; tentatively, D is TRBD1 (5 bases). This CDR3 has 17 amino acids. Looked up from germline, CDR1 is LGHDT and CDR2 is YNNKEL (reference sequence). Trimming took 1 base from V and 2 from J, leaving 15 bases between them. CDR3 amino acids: CASSQAPTATAGNTIYF. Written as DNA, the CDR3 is TGTGCCAGCAGCCAAGCCCCGACAGCAACGGCTGGAAACACCATATATTTT.

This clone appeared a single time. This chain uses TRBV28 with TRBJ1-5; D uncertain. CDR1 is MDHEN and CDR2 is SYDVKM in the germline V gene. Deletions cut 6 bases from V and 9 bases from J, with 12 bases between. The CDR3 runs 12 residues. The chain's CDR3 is CASSTSAGPQHF. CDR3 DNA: TGTGCCAGCAGCACGTCGGCGGGGCCCCAGCATTTT. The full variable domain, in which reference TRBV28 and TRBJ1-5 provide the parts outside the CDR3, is DVKVTQSSRYLVKRTGEKVFLECVQDMDHENMFWYRQDPGLGLRLIYFSYDVKMKEKGDIPEGYSVSREKKERFSLILESASTNQTSMYLCASSTSAGPQHFGDGTRLSIL.

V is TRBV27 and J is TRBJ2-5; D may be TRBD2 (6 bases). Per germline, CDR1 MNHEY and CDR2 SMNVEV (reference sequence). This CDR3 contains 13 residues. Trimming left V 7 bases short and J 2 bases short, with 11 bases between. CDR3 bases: TGTGCCAGCAAATTGCGGGGACAAGAGACCCAGTACTTC. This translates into CASKLRGQETQYF.

The CDR3, as DNA: TGTGCCAGCAGACCACCGGGGGATCGGGGGCAGTTCTTC. Protein sequence: CASRPPGDRGQFF. The chain uses TRBV6-5 and TRBJ2-1, with D perhaps TRBD2 (6 bases). Germline V gene sequence: CDR1 MNHEY, CDR2 SVGAGI. The CDR3 contains 13 residues. V lost 6 bases and J 12 bases, leaving 18 bases between the germline ends.

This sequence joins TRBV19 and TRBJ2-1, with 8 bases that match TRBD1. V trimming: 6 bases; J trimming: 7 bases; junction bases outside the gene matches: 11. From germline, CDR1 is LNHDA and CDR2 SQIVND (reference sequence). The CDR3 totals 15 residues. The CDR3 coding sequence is TGTGCCAGTAGCCCGGGACAGGCGGGTGGAAATGAGCAGTTCTTC. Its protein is CASSPGQAGGNEQFF.

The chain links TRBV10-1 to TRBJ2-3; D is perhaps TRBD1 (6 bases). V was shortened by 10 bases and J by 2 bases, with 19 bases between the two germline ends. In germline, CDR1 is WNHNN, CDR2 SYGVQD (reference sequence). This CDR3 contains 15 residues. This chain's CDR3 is CAITNQGMVTDTQYF. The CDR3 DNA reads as TGCGCCATCACTAATCAGGGGATGGTCACAGATACGCAGTATTTT.

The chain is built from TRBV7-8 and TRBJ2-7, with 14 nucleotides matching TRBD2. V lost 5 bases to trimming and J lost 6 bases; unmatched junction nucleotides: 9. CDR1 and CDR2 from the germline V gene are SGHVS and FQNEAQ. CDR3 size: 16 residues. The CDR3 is CASSPGTSGSGSEQYV. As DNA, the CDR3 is TGTGCCAGCAGCCCGGGGACTAGCGGGAGTGGATCCGAGCAGTACGTC.

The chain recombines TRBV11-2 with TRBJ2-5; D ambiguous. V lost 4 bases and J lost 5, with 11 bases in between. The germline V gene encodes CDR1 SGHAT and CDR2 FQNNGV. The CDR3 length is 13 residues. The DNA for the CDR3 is TGTGCCAGCAGCTCCGTGCTAGTGGAGACCCAGTACTTC. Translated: CASSSVLVETQYF.

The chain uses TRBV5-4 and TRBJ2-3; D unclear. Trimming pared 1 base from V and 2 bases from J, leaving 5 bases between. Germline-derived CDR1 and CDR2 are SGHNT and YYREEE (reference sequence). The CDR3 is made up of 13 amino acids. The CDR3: CASSLPLTDTQYF. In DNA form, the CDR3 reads TGTGCCAGCAGCTTGCCACTCACAGATACGCAGTATTTT.

CDR3 bases: TGTGCCAGTAGTACCTACCCCCGACAGGGTTCCTTTAATGAGCAGTTCTTC. This sequence encodes CASSTYPRQGSFNEQFF. The chain uses TRBV19 and TRBJ2-1; 7 bases match TRBD1. Germline V gene data show CDR1 as LNHDA and CDR2 as SQIVND (reference sequence). The CDR3 extends over 17 amino acids. The J segment lost 7 bases and the V segment lost 4 bases, leaving 16 bases of the junction unmatched. Looking up the rest from reference TRBV19 and TRBJ2-1 gives the full variable domain: DGGITQSPKYLFRKEGQNVTLSCEQNLNHDAMYWYRQDPGQGLRLIYYSQIVNDFQKGDIAEGYSVSREKKESFPLTVTSAQKNPTAFYLCASSTYPRQGSFNEQFFGPGTRLTVL.

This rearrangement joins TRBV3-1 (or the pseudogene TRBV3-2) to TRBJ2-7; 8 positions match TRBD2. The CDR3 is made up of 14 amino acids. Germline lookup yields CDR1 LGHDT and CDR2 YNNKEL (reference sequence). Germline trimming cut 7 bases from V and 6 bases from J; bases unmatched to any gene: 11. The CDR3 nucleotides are TGTGCCAGCACCCTTCGGACGGGAGGGCCCGAGCAGTACGTC. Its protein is CASTLRTGGPEQYV.

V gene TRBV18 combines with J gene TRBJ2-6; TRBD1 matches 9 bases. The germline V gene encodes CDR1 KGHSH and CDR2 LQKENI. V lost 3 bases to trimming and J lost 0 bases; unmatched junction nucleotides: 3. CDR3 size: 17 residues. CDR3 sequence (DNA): TGTGCCAGCTCACCGGGACAGGGCAACTCTGGGGCCAACGTCCTGACTTTC. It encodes CASSPGQGNSGANVLTF.

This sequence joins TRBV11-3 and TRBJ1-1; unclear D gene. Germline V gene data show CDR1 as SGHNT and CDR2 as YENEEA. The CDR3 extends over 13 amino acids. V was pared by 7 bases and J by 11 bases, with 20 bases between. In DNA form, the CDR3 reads TGTGCCAGCACCAAATCGGCGGAACACGGGGCTTTCTTT. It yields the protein CASTKSAEHGAFF. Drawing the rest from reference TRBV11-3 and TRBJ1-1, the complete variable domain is EAGVVQSPRYKIIEKKQPVAFWCNPISGHNTLYWYLQNLGQGPELLIRYENEEAVDDSQLPKDRFSAERLKGVDSTLKIQPAELGDSAVYLCASTKSAEHGAFFGQGTRLTVV.

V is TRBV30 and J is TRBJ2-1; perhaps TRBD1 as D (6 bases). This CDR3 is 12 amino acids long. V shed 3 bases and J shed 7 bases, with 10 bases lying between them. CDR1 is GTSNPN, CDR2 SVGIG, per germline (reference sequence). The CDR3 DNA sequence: TGTGCCTGGAGCTTAACAGGGAATGAGCAGTTCTTC. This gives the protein CAWSLTGNEQFF. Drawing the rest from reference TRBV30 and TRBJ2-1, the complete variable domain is SQTIHQWPATLVQPVGSPLSLECTVEGTSNPNLYWYRQAAGRGLQLLFYSVGIGQISSEVPQNLSASRPQDRQFILSSKKLLLSDSGFYLCAWSLTGNEQFFGPGTRLTVL.

The CDR3 sequence is CASSPRGGGVNTEAFF. The CDR3, as DNA: TGTGCCAGCAGCCCTCGTGGGGGGGGTGTGAACACTGAAGCTTTCTTT. The chain has TRBV3-1 (or the pseudogene TRBV3-2) and TRBJ1-1, with D maybe TRBD1 (5 bases). Germline-derived CDR1 and CDR2 are LGHDT and YNNKEL (reference sequence). V gave up 4 bases and J gave up 0 bases, with 15 bases separating them. The CDR3 covers 16 residues.

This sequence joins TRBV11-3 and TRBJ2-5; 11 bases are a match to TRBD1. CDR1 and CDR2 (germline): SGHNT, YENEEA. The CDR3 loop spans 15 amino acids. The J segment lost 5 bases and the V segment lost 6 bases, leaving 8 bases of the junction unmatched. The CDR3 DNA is TGTGCCAGCAGTTCCCGGGACAGGGGGTTTGAGACCCAGTACTTC. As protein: CASSSRDRGFETQYF.

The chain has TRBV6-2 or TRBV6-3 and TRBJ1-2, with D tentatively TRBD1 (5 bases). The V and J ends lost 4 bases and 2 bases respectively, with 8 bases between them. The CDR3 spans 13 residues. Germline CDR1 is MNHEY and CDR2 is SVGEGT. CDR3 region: CASSFRQNYGYTF. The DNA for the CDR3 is TGTGCCAGCAGTTTTAGACAGAACTATGGCTACACCTTC.

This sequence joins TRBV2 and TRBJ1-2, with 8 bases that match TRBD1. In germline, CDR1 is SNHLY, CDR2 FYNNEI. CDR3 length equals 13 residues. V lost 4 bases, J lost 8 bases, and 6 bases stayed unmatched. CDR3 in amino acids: CASSGQGPGGYTF. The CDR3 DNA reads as TGTGCCAGCAGTGGACAGGGGCCGGGGGGCTACACCTTC.

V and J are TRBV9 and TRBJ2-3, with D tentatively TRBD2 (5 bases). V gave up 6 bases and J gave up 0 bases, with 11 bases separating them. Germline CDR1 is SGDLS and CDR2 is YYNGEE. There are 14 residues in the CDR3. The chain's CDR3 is CASTRSGSTDTQYF. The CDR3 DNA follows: TGTGCCAGCACTAGAAGCGGCAGCACAGATACGCAGTATTTT.

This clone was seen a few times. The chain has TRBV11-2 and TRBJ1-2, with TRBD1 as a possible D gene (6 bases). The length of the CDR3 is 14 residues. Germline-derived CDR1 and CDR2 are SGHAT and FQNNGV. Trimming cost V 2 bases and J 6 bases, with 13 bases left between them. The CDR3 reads CASSLLGTPDGYTF. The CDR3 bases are TGTGCCAGCAGCTTACTCGGGACACCTGATGGCTACACCTTC.

For the CDR3, the DNA is TGTGCCAGCAGCAACACAGGGTTGGGAAACACCATATATTTT. This encodes CASSNTGLGNTIYF. The chain carries TRBV7-2 and TRBJ1-3; D perhaps matches TRBD1 (6 bases). CDR1 SGHTA and CDR2 FQGNSA come from the germline V gene. This CDR3 region has 14 residues. The V end was cut by 5 bases, the J end by 4 bases, with 12 bases between.

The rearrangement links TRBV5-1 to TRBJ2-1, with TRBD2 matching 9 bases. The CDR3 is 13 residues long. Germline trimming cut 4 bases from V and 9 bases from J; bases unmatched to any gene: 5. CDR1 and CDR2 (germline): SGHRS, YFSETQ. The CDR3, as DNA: TGCGCCAGCAGCGGTAGCGGGAGTGGTGAGCAGTTCTTC. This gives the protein CASSGSGSGEQFF.

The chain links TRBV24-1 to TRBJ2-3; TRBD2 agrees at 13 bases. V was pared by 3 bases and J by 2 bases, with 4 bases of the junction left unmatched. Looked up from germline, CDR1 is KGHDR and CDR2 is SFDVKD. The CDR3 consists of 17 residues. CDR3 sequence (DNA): TGTGCCACCAGTGATAGGACTAGCGGGAGAGCCACAGATACGCAGTATTTT. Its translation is CATSDRTSGRATDTQYF.

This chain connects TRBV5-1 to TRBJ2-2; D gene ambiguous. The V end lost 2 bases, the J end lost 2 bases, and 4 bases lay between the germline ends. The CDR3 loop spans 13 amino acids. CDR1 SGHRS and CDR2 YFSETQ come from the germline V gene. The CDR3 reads CASSFLNTGELFF. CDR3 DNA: TGCGCCAGCAGCTTTCTAAACACCGGGGAGCTGTTTTTT. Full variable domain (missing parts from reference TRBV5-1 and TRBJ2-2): KAGVTQTPRYLIKTRGQQVTLSCSPISGHRSVSWYQQTPGQGLQFLFEYFSETQRNKGNFPGRFSGRQFSNSRSEMNVSTLELGDSALYLCASSFLNTGELFFGEGSRLTVL.

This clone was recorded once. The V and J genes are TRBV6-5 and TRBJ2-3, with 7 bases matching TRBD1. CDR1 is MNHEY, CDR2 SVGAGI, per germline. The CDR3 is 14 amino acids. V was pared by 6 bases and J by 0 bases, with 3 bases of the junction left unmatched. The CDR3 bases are TGTGCCAGCAGGTGGGACAGAAGCACAGATACGCAGTATTTT. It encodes CASRWDRSTDTQYF.

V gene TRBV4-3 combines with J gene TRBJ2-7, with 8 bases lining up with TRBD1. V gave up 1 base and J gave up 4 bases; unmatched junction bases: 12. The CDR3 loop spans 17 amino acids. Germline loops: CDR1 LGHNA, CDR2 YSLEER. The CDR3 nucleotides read TGCGCCAGCAGCCAAGCCACGACAGGGGCCTCGTATTACGAGCAGTACGTC. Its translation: CASSQATTGASYYEQYV.

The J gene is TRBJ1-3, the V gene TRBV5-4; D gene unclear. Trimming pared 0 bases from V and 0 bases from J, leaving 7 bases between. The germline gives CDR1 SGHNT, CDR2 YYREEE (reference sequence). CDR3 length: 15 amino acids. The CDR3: CASSLDVSSGNTIYF. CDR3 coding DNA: TGTGCCAGCAGCTTGGACGTTAGCTCTGGAAACACCATATATTTT. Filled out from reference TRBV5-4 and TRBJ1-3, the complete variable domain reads ETGVTQSPTHLIKTRGQQVTLRCSSQSGHNTVSWYQQALGQGPQFIFQYYREEENGRGNFPPRFSGLQFPNYSSELNVNALELDDSALYLCASSLDVSSGNTIYFGEGSWLTVV.